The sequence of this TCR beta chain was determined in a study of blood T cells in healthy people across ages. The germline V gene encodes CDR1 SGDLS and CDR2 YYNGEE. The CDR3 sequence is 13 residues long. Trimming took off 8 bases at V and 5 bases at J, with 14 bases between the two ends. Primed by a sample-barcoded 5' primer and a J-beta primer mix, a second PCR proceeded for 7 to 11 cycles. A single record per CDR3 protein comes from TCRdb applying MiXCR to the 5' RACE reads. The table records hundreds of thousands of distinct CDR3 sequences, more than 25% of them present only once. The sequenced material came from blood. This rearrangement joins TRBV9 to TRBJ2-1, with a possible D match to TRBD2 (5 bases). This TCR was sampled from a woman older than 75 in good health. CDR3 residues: CASSYGVHNEQFF. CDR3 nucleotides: TGTGCCAGTAGCTACGGGGTCCACAATGAGCAGTTCTTC.